Given below is one T cell receptor (beta chain) in context. This CDR3 is built from 10 residues. Per the germline V gene, CDR1 is DFQATT and CDR2 is SNEGSKA (reference sequence). V was clipped by 5 bases and J by 9 bases, with 10 bases between them. This record belongs to a study of control samples from healthy donors and cancer patients. Produced via immunoSEQ multiplex PCR; TCRdb's table is partial and in-frame only. The sample shows about 160,000 clones, 85% to 95% of them seen only once. The sequence was obtained from a woman aged 40 to 55 in good health. The sequenced material came from blood. J is TRBJ1-1 and V is TRBV20-1; D gene unclear. In DNA, the CDR3 is TGCAGTGCTGGAACCTCGAAAGCTTTCTTT. Its translation: CSAGTSKAFF.